The 3 T cell receptor beta chains listed next were all sequenced from one sample in a study of T cells after yellow fever vaccination. TCRdb redid the calling of the 5' RACE reads with MiXCR, one entry per CDR3 protein. The sample yields tens of thousands of distinct CDR3 sequences, around 6.7% seen once. Source: PBMCs, either bulk or a sorted T-cell subset (CD4+, CD8+, memory, or dextramer-sorted; not recorded which), taken on the day of the first yellow fever vaccination. Receptors were obtained from a man younger than 30 who received the YFV17D yellow fever vaccine.

This clonotype came up many times. The chain has TRBV4-2 and TRBJ1-4; TRBD1 might be the D (6 bases). The CDR3 is made up of 20 amino acids. With 0 bases removed from V and 5 bases from J, the gap between germline ends came to 25 bases. Germline values: CDR1 LGHNA, CDR2 YNFKEQ. In nucleotides, the CDR3 is TGTGCCAGCAGCCAAGACCCCCACAGAGGGGGTAGGATCGGGAATGAAAAACTGTTTTTT. Its translation: CASSQDPHRGGRIGNEKLFF.

This clonotype was counted ten times or more. V gene TRBV29-1 combines with J gene TRBJ2-5; 7 bases agree with TRBD1. The CDR3 has 15 residues. Germline CDR1 and CDR2: SQVTM and ANQGSEA. Trimming at V came to 7 bases and at J to 2 bases, leaving 13 bases not matched to a gene. The CDR3 here is CSGRTNYRGQETQYF. In DNA form, the CDR3 reads TGCAGCGGGCGGACCAACTACAGGGGACAAGAGACCCAGTACTTC.

This clonotype has a count of ten or more. For the CDR3, the DNA is TGCAGCGTTGAAGGCCCAGGGGGCGACTATGGCTACACCTTC. Protein: CSVEGPGGDYGYTF. The J gene is TRBJ1-2, the V gene TRBV29-1; 8 nucleotides match TRBD1. The CDR3 is made up of 14 amino acids. V dropped 1 base and J dropped 3; count of bases not matched to a gene: 4. Germline V gene sequence: CDR1 SQVTM, CDR2 ANQGSEA.